Each of the 16 T cell receptor beta chains below was sequenced from the same sample in a study of memory CD4+ T cells and cytomegalovirus serostatus. Profiled with immunoSEQ multiplex PCR; TCRdb holds only in-frame clones, not every one. The table records 75,000 to 95,000 clones, over 80% of them present only once. The sort gate was single viable CD3+CD4+CD8-CD45RO+ cells for memory CD4+ T cells. Sequences were obtained from memory CD4+ T cells from blood. These receptor sequences come from an adult in good health and CMV-seronegative.

The chain combines TRBV5-1 with TRBJ1-1, with D uncertain. With 0 bases removed from V and 4 bases from J, the gap between germline ends came to 13 bases. Germline lookup yields CDR1 SGHRS and CDR2 YFSETQ. The CDR3 is made up of 15 amino acids. CDR3: CASSLGFGVPTEAFF. CDR3 coding DNA: TGCGCCAGCAGCTTGGGGTTTGGGGTCCCCACTGAAGCTTTCTTT.

V and J are TRBV2 and TRBJ1-2, with D unclear. In germline, CDR1 is SNHLY, CDR2 FYNNEI. Trimming left V 3 bases short and J 4 bases short, with 12 bases between. The length of the CDR3 is 14 residues. CDR3 DNA: TGTGCCAGCAGTGATACCGCCTTTTTCTATGGCTACACCTTC. It specifies CASSDTAFFYGYTF.

This chain links TRBV10-3 with TRBJ2-7; possible D gene TRBD2, 5 bases. This CDR3 contains 15 residues. CDR1 ENHRY and CDR2 SYGVKD come from the germline V gene. Trimming took 4 bases from V and 0 from J, leaving 13 bases between them. The CDR3 coding sequence is TGTGCCATCAGTGGCCGGGAAGGCGGCTCCTACGAGCAGTACTTC. Protein product: CAISGREGGSYEQYF.

The chain has TRBV21-1 and TRBJ2-5; TRBD2 is taken as the D call from the table, unchecked against the DNA. TRBV21-1 is recorded as a pseudogene. CDR3 length equals 15 residues. The CDR3, as DNA: TGTGCCAGCAGCACCGTAGGACTAGCGGGGGAGACCCAGTACTTC. Translation gives CASSTVGLAGETQYF.

The gene calls are TRBV20-1 and TRBJ2-1; 7 bases are shared with TRBD2. CDR1 is DFQATT and CDR2 is SNEGSKA in the germline V gene (reference sequence). The ends lost 6 bases at V and 12 bases at J; junction bases unmatched: 5. The CDR3 totals 10 residues. In nucleotides, the CDR3 is TGCAGTGCGCTAGGGAGGGGGCAGTTCTTC. This gives the protein CSALGRGQFF.

The J gene is TRBJ2-7, the V gene TRBV5-1; possibly TRBD1 or TRBD2 for D (6 bases each). V shed 1 base and J shed 7 bases, with 12 bases lying between them. The CDR3 totals 13 residues. Germline lookup yields CDR1 SGHRS and CDR2 YFSETQ. As DNA, the CDR3 is TGCGCCAGCAGCTTGAGGGGGGCGGAAGAGCAGTACTTC. This sequence encodes CASSLRGAEEQYF.

The chain joins TRBV19 to TRBJ2-1; the match to TRBD2 covers 10 bases. There are 15 residues in the CDR3. The junction had 10 bases not matched to a gene; V was cut back by 4 bases and J by 10 bases. Per the germline V gene, CDR1 is LNHDA and CDR2 is SQIVND (reference sequence). CDR3 coding DNA: TGTGCCAGTAGTACTCTAAGCGGGGGGGCCGGGGAGCAGTTCTTC. Protein sequence: CASSTLSGGAGEQFF.

This sequence joins TRBV29-1 and TRBJ1-2; 10 bases are shared with TRBD1. V shed 1 base, J shed 4 bases, and the junction held 3 bases outside the gene matches. Germline V gene lookup returns CDR1 SQVTM and CDR2 ANQGSEA. The CDR3 runs to 14 residues. CDR3 nucleotide sequence: TGCAGCGTTGAAGGGACAGGGGGAGGCTATGGCTACACCTTC. It is translated as CSVEGTGGGYGYTF.

The chain uses TRBV9 and TRBJ2-7; TRBD1 agrees at 8 bases. Per the germline V gene, CDR1 is SGDLS and CDR2 is YYNGEE. The CDR3 contains 13 residues. Trimming cost V 4 bases and J 6 bases; bases outside gene matches: 6. The CDR3 DNA is TGTGCCAGCAGCACCTCAACAGGGGGCGAGCAGTACTTC. Its protein is CASSTSTGGEQYF.

V and J are TRBV5-6 and TRBJ1-2, with 9 bases fitting TRBD1. CDR1 is SGHDT and CDR2 is YYEEEE in the germline V gene. There are 16 residues in the CDR3. After removal of 2 bases from V and 4 bases from J, the junction contained 9 bases not matched to a gene. The CDR3: CASSLTGTGSVYGYTF. As DNA, the CDR3 is TGTGCCAGCAGCTTAACCGGGACAGGGTCAGTCTATGGCTACACCTTC.

The rearrangement uses TRBV10-3 and TRBJ1-2, with a possible D match to TRBD1 (6 bases). Per germline, CDR1 ENHRY and CDR2 SYGVKD. V gave up 0 bases and J gave up 11 bases, with 13 bases separating them. There are 13 residues in the CDR3. In nucleotides, the CDR3 is TGTGCCATCAGTGAGTCCCCACAGGGTGGTTACACCTTC. Translated: CAISESPQGGYTF.

CDR3 sequence: CASSAGDRAASTDTQYF. The CDR3 nucleotides are TGCGCCAGCAGCGCTGGGGATCGGGCGGCCAGCACAGATACGCAGTATTTT. The V and J genes are TRBV5-1 and TRBJ2-3; no clear D. The length of the CDR3 is 17 residues. Trimming pared 4 bases from V and 0 bases from J, leaving 18 bases between. Germline V CDR1 and CDR2: SGHRS, YFSETQ.

The CDR3 region is CASRTGTGSDYTF. CDR3 DNA: TGTGCCAGCCGGACCGGGACAGGGAGTGACTACACCTTC. This chain uses TRBV5-5 with TRBJ1-2; 9 nucleotides agree with TRBD1. CDR3 length: 13 residues. Germline V CDR1 and CDR2: SGHKS, YYEKEE (reference sequence). Germline trimming cut 7 bases from V and 10 bases from J; bases unmatched to any gene: 11.

This clone is a singleton in its sample. The chain couples TRBV4-1 to TRBJ1-2; the D is unclear. V shed 0 bases and J shed 4 bases, with 6 bases lying between them. The CDR3 has 13 residues. In germline, CDR1 is MGHRA, CDR2 YSYEKL. In DNA form, the CDR3 reads TGCGCCAGCAGCCAAGATGGGAGCTATGGCTACACCTTC. Amino acids: CASSQDGSYGYTF.

Of note for this clone: One end of the junction varies from germline; a read error may be responsible. This chain uses TRBV29-1 with TRBJ1-1; no clear D. This CDR3 spans 13 amino acids. Germline CDR1 and CDR2: SQVTM and ANQGSEA. CDR3 sequence: CSAEKTVNTEAFF. CDR3 bases: TGCAGCGCTGAAAAGACGGTGAACACTGAAGCTTTCTTT. Based on the CDR3 plus reference TRBV29-1 and TRBJ1-1, the full variable domain is SAVISQKPSRDICQRGTSLTIQCQVDSQVTMMFWYRQQPGQSLTLIATANQGSEATYESGFVIDKFPISRPNLTFSTLTVSNMSPEDSSIYLCSAEKTVNTEAFFGQGTRLTVV.

The chain is built from TRBV5-1 and TRBJ2-2; possible D gene TRBD2, 7 bases. With 4 bases removed from V and 4 bases from J, the gap between germline ends came to 17 bases. The CDR3 extends over 16 amino acids. Germline CDR1 and CDR2: SGHRS and YFSETQ. Here the CDR3 reads CASSPGGGASTGELFF. In nucleotides, the CDR3 is TGCGCCAGCAGCCCTGGAGGGGGGGCGAGCACCGGGGAGCTGTTTTTT.